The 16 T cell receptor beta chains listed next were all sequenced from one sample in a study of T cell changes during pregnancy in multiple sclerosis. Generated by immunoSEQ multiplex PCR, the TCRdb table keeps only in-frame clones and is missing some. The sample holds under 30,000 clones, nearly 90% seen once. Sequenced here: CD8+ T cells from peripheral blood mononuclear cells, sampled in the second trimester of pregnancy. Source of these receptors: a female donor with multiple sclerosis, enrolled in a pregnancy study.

In DNA form, the CDR3 reads TGTGCCATTCCTGAGTCTAGCACAGATACGCAGTATTTT. Protein product: CAIPESSTDTQYF. The chain joins TRBV2 to TRBJ2-3; D gene uncertain. This CDR3 comprises 13 residues. Deletions cut 10 bases from V and 0 bases from J, with 11 bases between. Germline V gene data show CDR1 as SNHLY and CDR2 as FYNNEI.

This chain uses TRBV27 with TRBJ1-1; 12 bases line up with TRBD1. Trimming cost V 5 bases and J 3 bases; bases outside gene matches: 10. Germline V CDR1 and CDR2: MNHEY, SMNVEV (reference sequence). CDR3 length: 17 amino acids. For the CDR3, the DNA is TGTGCCAGCAGTCCCGGGACAGGGGGCGCTCAGGACACTGAAGCTTTCTTT. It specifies CASSPGTGGAQDTEAFF.

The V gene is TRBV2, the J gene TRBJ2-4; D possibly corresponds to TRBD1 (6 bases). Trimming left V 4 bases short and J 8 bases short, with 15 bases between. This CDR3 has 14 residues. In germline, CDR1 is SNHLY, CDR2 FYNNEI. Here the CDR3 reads CASSGQENGDIQYF. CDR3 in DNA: TGTGCCAGCAGTGGACAGGAGAACGGTGACATTCAGTACTTC.

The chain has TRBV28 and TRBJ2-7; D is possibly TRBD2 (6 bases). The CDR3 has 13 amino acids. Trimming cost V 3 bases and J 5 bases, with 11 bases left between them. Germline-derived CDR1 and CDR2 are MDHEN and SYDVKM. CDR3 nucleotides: TGTGCCAGCAGTTTCGGTACGGGAGACGAGCAGTACTTC. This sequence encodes CASSFGTGDEQYF.

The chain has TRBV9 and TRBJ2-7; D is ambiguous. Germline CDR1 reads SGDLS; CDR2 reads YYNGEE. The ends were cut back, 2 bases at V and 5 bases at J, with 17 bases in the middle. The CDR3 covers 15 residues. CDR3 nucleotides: TGTGCCAGCAGCGTTACTCCCGCGGTCGGCAACGAGCAGTACTTC. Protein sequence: CASSVTPAVGNEQYF.

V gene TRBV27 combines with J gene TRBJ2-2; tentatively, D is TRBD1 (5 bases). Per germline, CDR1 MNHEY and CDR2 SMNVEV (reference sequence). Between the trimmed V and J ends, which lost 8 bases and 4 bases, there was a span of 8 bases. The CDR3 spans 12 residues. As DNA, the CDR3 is TGTGCCAGCGCCAGGGTCACCGGGGAGCTGTTTTTT. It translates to CASARVTGELFF.

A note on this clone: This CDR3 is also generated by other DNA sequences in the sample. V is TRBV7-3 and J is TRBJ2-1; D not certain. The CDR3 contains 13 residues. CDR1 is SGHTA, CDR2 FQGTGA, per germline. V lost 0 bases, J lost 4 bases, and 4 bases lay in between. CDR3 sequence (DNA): TGTGCCAGCAGCTTAACAGCGTACAATGAGCAGTTCTTC. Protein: CASSLTAYNEQFF. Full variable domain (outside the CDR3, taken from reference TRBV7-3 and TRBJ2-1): GAGVSQTPSNKVTEKGKYVELRCDPISGHTALYWYRQSLGQGPEFLIYFQGTGAADDSGLPNDRFFAVRPEGSVSTLKIQRTERGDSAVYLCASSLTAYNEQFFGPGTRLTVL.

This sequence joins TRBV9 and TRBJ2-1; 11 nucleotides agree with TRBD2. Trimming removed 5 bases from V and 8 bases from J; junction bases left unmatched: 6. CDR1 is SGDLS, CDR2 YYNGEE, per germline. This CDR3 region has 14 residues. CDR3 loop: CASRGTSGGHEQFF. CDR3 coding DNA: TGTGCCAGCAGAGGCACTAGCGGGGGTCATGAGCAGTTCTTC.

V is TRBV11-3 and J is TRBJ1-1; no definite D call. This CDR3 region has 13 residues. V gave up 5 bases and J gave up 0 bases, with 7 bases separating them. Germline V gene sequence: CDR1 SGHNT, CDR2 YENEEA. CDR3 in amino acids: CASSVYMNTEAFF. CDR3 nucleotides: TGTGCCAGCAGCGTATACATGAACACTGAAGCTTTCTTT.

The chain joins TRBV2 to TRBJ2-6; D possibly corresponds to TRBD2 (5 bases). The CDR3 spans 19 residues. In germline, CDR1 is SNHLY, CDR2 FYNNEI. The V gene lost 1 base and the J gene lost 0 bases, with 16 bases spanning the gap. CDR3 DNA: TGTGCCAGCAGTGAAGTCCGGACTCATGCATTCTCTGGGGCCAACGTCCTGACTTTC. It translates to CASSEVRTHAFSGANVLTF.

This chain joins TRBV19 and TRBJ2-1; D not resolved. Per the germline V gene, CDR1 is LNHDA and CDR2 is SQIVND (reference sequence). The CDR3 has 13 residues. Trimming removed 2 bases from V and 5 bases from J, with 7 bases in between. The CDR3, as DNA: TGTGCCAGTAGTATAACACAGAACAATGAGCAGTTCTTC. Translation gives CASSITQNNEQFF.

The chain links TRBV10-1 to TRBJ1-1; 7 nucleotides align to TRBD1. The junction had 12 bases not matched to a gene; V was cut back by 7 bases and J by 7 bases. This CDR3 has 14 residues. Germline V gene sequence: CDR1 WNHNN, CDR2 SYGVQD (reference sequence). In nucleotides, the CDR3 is TGCGCCAGCAAGAGGACAGGCTGTCTTGATGAAGCTTTCTTT. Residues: CASKRTGCLDEAFF.

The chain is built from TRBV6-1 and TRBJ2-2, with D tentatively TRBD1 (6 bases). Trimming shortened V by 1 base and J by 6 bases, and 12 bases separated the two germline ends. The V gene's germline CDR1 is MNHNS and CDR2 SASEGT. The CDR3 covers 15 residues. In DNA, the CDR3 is TGTGCCAGCAGTGAAGTGGCAGGGGACCCCGGGGAGCTGTTTTTT. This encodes CASSEVAGDPGELFF.

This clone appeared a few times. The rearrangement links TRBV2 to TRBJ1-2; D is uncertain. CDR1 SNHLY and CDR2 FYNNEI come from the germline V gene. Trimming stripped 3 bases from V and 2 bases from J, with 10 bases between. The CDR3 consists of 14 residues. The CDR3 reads CASSDERPNYGYTF. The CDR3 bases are TGTGCCAGCAGTGATGAGAGGCCAAACTATGGCTACACCTTC.

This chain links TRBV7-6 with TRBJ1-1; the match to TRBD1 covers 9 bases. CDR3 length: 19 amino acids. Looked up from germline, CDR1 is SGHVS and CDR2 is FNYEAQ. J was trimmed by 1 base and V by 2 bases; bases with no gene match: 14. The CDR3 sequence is CASSLFTSPGTGTNTEAFF. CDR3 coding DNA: TGTGCCAGCAGCTTATTTACGAGTCCCGGGACAGGGACGAACACTGAAGCTTTCTTT. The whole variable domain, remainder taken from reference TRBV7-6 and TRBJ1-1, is GAGVSQSPRYKVTKRGQDVALRCDPISGHVSLYWYRQALGQGPEFLTYFNYEAQQDKSGLPNDRFSAERPEGSISTLTIQRTEQRDSAMYRCASSLFTSPGTGTNTEAFFGQGTRLTVV.

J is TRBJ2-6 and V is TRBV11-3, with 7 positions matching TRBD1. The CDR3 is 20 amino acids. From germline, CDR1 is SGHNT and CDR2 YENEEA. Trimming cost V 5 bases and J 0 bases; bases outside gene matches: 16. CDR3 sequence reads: CASSPHGTVYLASGANVLTF. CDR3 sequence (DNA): TGTGCCAGCAGCCCCCACGGGACAGTGTACCTAGCCTCTGGGGCCAACGTCCTGACTTTC.